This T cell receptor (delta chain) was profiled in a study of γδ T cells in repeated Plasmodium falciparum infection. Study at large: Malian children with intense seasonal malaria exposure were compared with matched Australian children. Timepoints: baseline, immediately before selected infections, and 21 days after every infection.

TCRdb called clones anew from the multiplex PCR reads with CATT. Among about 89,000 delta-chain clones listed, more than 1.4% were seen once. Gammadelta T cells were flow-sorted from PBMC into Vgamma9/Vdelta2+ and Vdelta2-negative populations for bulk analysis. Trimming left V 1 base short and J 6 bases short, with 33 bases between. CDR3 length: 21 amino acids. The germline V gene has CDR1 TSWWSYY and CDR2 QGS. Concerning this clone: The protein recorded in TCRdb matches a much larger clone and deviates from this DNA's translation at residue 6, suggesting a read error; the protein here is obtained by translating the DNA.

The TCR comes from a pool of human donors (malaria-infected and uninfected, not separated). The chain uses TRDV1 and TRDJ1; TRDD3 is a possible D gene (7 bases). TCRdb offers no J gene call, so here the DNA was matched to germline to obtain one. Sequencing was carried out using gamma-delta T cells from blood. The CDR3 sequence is CALGEPLLRGSGGLSPHKLIF. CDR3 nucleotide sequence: TGTGCTCTTGGGGAACCACTCCTACGTGGCTCTGGGGGCCTCTCCCCCCATAAACTCATCTTT.